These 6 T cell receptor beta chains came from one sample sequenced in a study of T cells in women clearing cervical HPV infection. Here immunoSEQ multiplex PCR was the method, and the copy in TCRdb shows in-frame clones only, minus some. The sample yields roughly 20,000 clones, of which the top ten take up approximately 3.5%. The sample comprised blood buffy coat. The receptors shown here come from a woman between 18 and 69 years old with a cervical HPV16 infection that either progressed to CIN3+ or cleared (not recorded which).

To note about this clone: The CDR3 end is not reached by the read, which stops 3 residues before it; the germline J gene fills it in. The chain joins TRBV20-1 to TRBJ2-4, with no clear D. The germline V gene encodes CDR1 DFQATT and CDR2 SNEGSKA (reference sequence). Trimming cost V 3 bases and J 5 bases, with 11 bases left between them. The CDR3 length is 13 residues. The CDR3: CSARSPDQNIQYF. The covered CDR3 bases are TGCAGTGCTAGGAGTCCAGATCAAAACATT.

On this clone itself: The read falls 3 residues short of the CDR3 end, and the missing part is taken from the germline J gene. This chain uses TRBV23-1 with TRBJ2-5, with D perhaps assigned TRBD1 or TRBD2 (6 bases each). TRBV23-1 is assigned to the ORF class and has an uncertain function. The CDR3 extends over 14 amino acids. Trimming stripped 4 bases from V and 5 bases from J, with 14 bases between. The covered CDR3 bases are TGCGCCAGCAGTCGGAGGGGGATCGTGGAGACC. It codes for CASSRRGIVET. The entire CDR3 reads CASSRRGIVETQYF.

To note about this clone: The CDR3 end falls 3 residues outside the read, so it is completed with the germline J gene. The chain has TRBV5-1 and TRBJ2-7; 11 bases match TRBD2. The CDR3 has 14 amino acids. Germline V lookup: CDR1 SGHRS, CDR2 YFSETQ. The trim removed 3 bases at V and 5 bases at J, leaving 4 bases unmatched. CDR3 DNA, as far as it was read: TGCGCCAGCAGCTCTATAGCGGGGGGGCACGAG. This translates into CASSSIAGGHE. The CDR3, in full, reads CASSSIAGGHEQYF.

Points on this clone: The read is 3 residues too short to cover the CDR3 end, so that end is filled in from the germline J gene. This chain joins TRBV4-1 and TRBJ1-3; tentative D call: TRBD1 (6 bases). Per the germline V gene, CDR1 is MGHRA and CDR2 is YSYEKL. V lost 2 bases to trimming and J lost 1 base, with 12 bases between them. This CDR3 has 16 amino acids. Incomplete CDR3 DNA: TGCGCCAGCAGCCAAACCGACAGGTATTCTGGAAACACC. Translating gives CASSQTDRYSGNT. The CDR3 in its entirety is CASSQTDRYSGNTIYF.

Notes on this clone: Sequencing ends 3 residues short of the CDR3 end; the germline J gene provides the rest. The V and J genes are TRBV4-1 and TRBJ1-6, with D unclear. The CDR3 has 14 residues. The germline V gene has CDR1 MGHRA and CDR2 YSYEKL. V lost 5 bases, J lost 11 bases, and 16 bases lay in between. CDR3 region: CASSSTANPTPLHF. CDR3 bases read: TGCGCCAGCAGCTCGACTGCAAACCCCACACCC.

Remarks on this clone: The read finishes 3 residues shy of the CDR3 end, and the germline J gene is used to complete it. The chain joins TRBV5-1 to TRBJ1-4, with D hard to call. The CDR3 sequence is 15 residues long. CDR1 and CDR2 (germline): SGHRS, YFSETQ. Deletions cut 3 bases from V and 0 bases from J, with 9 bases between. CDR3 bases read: TGCGCCAGCAGCTCTACGGGGTCAACTAATGAAAAA. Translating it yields CASSSTGSTNEK. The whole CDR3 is CASSSTGSTNEKLFF. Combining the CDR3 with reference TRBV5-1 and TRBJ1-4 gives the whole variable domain KAGVTQTPRYLIKTRGQQVTLSCSPISGHRSVSWYQQTPGQGLQFLFEYFSETQRNKGNFPGRFSGRQFSNSRSEMNVSTLELGDSALYLCASSSTGSTNEKLFFGSGTQLSVL.